Included here is one T cell receptor beta chain sequence, with context. One base away lies a much larger clone, so this may be a sequencing read error. It was RNA transcripts that yielded the amplified TCR beta CDR3 regions. Using the HTBI primer set, a first-round RT-PCR was run on the TCR CDR3. TCRdb recomputed calls from the multiplex PCR reads with MiXCR, one row per CDR3 protein. The data hold 700,000 or so distinct CDR3 sequences, with approximately 16% observed a single time. This record belongs to a study of T cells in Graves' hyperthyroidism and ophthalmopathy. Lactation, pregnancy, other autoimmune disease or uncontrolled infection excluded patients. PBMCs were collected from an approximately 10 ml volume of fresh peripheral blood. CDR3 length equals 15 residues. V gave up 4 bases and J gave up 6 bases; unmatched junction bases: 9. CDR1 is MNHEY and CDR2 is SVGAGI in the germline V gene.

Sequencing used blood. This chain connects TRBV6-5 to TRBJ2-7; TRBD2 matches 10 bases. The receptor was isolated from a young man with Graves' hyperthyroidism. The CDR3 bases are TGTGCCAGCAGTTCCCAGCGGGAGGGACTTTTCGAGCAGTACTTC. This gives the protein CASSSQREGLFEQYF.